These 27 T cell receptor beta chains were all obtained from the same sample, sequenced in a study of T cells expressing NK-cell markers. TCRdb derives one entry per CDR3 protein from the 5' RACE reads, leaving out DNA. The table lists roughly 390,000 distinct CDR3 sequences. Material: blood T cells: a sorted CD56 or NKG2C T cell subset, CD4+ or CD8+ T cells, or bulk PBMC T cells (not recorded which). All receptors come from a woman aged 50 to 65 in good health.

CDR3: CASRKRDGNEQFF. The V and J genes are TRBV5-1 and TRBJ2-1; TCRdb proposes TRBD1, but this gene call is untestable without DNA. This CDR3 is built from 13 residues. Germline assignment: CDR1 SGHRS and CDR2 YFSETQ.

The rearrangement joins TRBV6-4 to TRBJ1-1; TCRdb picks TRBD1, but there is no DNA to check that call. The germline CDR1 and CDR2 sequences are MRHNA and SNTAGT. The CDR3 covers 13 residues. The CDR3 loop is CASRPTGGSEAFF.

The chain combines TRBV12-3 or TRBV12-4 with TRBJ1-1; TCRdb's assignment of TRBD1 cannot be checked, as there is no DNA. There are 15 residues in the CDR3. The CDR3 region is CASSPETGRNTEAFF.

The rearrangement links TRBV10-2 to TRBJ1-6; there is no DNA to check the TCRdb D call of TRBD1. Looked up from germline, CDR1 is WSHSY and CDR2 is SAAADI. The CDR3 contains 14 residues. CDR3 protein: CASRKDRGGSPLHF.

V usage is TRBV7-9 and J usage is TRBJ2-1; TCRdb reports TRBD2, a call that lacks DNA to check it against. Germline V gene data show CDR1 as SEHNR and CDR2 as FQNEAQ (reference sequence). CDR3 length equals 15 residues. This chain's CDR3 is CASSLDRTSINEQFF.

The chain couples TRBV10-2 to TRBJ1-3. The CDR3 totals 16 residues. Germline V gene lookup returns CDR1 WSHSY and CDR2 SAAADI. The CDR3: CASSELFSATGNTIYF.

V gene TRBV6-6 combines with J gene TRBJ2-6; TCRdb names TRBD1, which stays unverified in the absence of DNA. The germline V gene encodes CDR1 MNHNY and CDR2 SVGAGI (reference sequence). This CDR3 comprises 18 residues. The CDR3 is CASSYSGRGLAGANVLTF.

The gene calls are TRBV6-1 and TRBJ2-3; the TCRdb call, TRBD2, lacks DNA for checking. Germline V lookup: CDR1 MNHNS, CDR2 SASEGT. The CDR3 sequence is 18 residues long. The CDR3 protein is CASSESTRAGLSPDTQYF.

CDR3 loop: CASSWFSGRAGIRQETQYF. V usage is TRBV12-3 or TRBV12-4 and J usage is TRBJ2-5; the TCRdb call, TRBD2, lacks DNA for checking. The CDR3 spans 19 residues.

The rearrangement uses TRBV11-2 and TRBJ2-1. Germline CDR1 is SGHAT and CDR2 is FQNNGV. The CDR3 totals 13 residues. The CDR3: CASRLDAYNEQFF.

This chain links TRBV5-1 with TRBJ2-1; no DNA is available, so the TRBD1 call from TCRdb remains unchecked. The germline gives CDR1 SGHRS, CDR2 YFSETQ. The CDR3 loop spans 11 amino acids. CDR3 protein: CASSFRDREFF.

The CDR3 region is CATSRDVLLRGDNYGYTF. This chain uses TRBV15 with TRBJ1-2; TCRdb outputs TRBD1, but without DNA this stays unchecked. This CDR3 comprises 18 residues. Germline CDR1 LNHNV, CDR2 YYDKDF (reference sequence).

The chain employs TRBV6-5 and TRBJ1-6; TCRdb's D call of TRBD1 is untestable without DNA. CDR3 length equals 14 residues. The V gene's germline CDR1 is MNHEY and CDR2 SVGAGI. The CDR3 sequence is CASRRGGYNSPLHF.

The rearrangement links TRBV24-1 to TRBJ2-1; TCRdb names TRBD1, which stays unverified in the absence of DNA. Looked up from germline, CDR1 is KGHDR and CDR2 is SFDVKD. The CDR3 has 16 amino acids. This chain's CDR3 is CATSDGGGQGQHEQFF.

The chain uses TRBV7-6 and TRBJ2-1; TCRdb reports TRBD1, a call that lacks DNA to check it against. CDR1 and CDR2 (germline): SGHVS, FNYEAQ. This CDR3 spans 13 amino acids. The CDR3: CASSLWDRYEQFF.

The chain joins TRBV20-1 to TRBJ2-5; TCRdb's D gene call, TRBD1, goes unchecked for lack of DNA. The CDR3 totals 17 residues. Germline V gene lookup returns CDR1 DFQATT and CDR2 SNEGSKA (reference sequence). Here the CDR3 reads CSARTWQGAVVGETQYF.

This sequence joins TRBV3-1 and TRBJ2-1; TCRdb selects TRBD1, and the lack of DNA leaves this call unchecked. The CDR3 runs 18 residues. The germline gives CDR1 LGHDT, CDR2 YNNKEL (reference sequence). This CDR3 reads CASSQDPFNWGGYNEQFF.

The V gene is TRBV27, the J gene TRBJ1-1; the TRBD1 assignment by TCRdb is unverifiable without DNA. This CDR3 contains 15 residues. Per the germline V gene, CDR1 is MNHEY and CDR2 is SMNVEV (reference sequence). CDR3 protein: CASSHYVGAGTEAFF.

The chain links TRBV20-1 to TRBJ1-2; TCRdb returns TRBD1, unconfirmable since there is no DNA. The CDR3 loop spans 16 amino acids. Germline V gives CDR1 DFQATT, CDR2 SNEGSKA (reference sequence). CDR3: CSASLDRTGMAYGYTF.

The rearrangement joins TRBV28 to TRBJ2-1; TCRdb returns TRBD2, unconfirmable since there is no DNA. This CDR3 contains 14 residues. The germline V gene encodes CDR1 MDHEN and CDR2 SYDVKM. CDR3 sequence: CASSPPPGVNEQFF. Drawing the rest from reference TRBV28 and TRBJ2-1, the complete variable domain is DVKVTQSSRYLVKRTGEKVFLECVQDMDHENMFWYRQDPGLGLRLIYFSYDVKMKEKGDIPEGYSVSREKKERFSLILESASTNQTSMYLCASSPPPGVNEQFFGPGTRLTVL.

The rearrangement links TRBV20-1 to TRBJ2-7; the TRBD1 assignment by TCRdb is unverifiable without DNA. The CDR3 spans 17 residues. CDR1 is DFQATT, CDR2 SNEGSKA, per germline (reference sequence). This CDR3 reads CSARGETGFVTSYEQYF.

This chain links TRBV10-3 with TRBJ1-2. This CDR3 comprises 13 residues. Germline CDR1 and CDR2: ENHRY and SYGVKD. The CDR3 loop is CAISEVGGYGYTF.

J is TRBJ2-2 and V is TRBV3-1; as DNA is missing, the TRBD1 call by TCRdb cannot be tested. The CDR3 is 15 amino acids. Germline CDR1 is LGHDT and CDR2 is YNNKEL (reference sequence). The CDR3 loop reads CASSQVPANTGELFF.

Here the CDR3 reads CSAETGSEVDQPQHF. The V and J genes are TRBV20-1 and TRBJ1-5. The CDR3 has 15 amino acids. Germline CDR1 reads DFQATT; CDR2 reads SNEGSKA (reference sequence).

This rearrangement joins TRBV4-1 to TRBJ2-7; no DNA is available, so the TRBD1 call from TCRdb remains unchecked. The CDR3 covers 16 residues. Looked up from germline, CDR1 is MGHRA and CDR2 is YSYEKL. CDR3 sequence: CASSHLTRDRERGQYF.

V usage is TRBV10-1 and J usage is TRBJ2-5; TCRdb returns TRBD2, unconfirmable since there is no DNA. This CDR3 has 15 residues. Germline V lookup: CDR1 WNHNN, CDR2 SYGVQD (reference sequence). CDR3 in amino acids: CASSAGTSNRETQYF.

The rearrangement uses TRBV19 and TRBJ1-1. CDR1 and CDR2 from the germline V gene are LNHDA and SQIVND (reference sequence). The CDR3 has 14 amino acids. CDR3: CASRDRVGHTEAFF.